The 6 T cell receptor beta chains below were found in one sample sequenced in a study of response to subunit inactivated influenza vaccine. TCRdb re-called the RT-PCR reads through MiXCR, storing one row per CDR3 protein. The repertoire has under 550,000 distinct CDR3 sequences, approximately 7.3% of them found once; the top ten carry around 14%. The sample consisted of PBMCs from blood, taken around 2 years after vaccination. The receptor source for this set is a man between 50 and 69 years old who received an inactivated influenza vaccine.

With respect to this clonotype: Compared with germline, one end of the junction differs, possibly owing to a read error. The rearrangement links TRBV5-5 to TRBJ1-4; tentative D call: TRBD1 (5 bases). The CDR3 has 14 amino acids. In germline, CDR1 is SGHKS, CDR2 YYEKEE (reference sequence). In DNA, the CDR3 is TGTGCCAGCAGCCCGACAGCAACTAATGGAAAACTGTTTTTT. Translated, it gives CASSPTATNGKLFF. Supplemented by reference TRBV5-5 and TRBJ1-4, the full variable domain reads DAGVTQSPTHLIKTRGQQVTLRCSPISGHKSVSWYQQVLGQGPQFIFQYYEKEERGRGNFPDRFSARQFPNYSSELNVNALLLGDSALYLCASSPTATNGKLFFGSGTQLSVL.

This clonotype was detected only once. This sequence joins TRBV11-2 and TRBJ2-1; TRBD2 matches 8 bases. The CDR3 contains 14 residues. Germline CDR1 and CDR2: SGHAT and FQNNGV. V was clipped by 5 bases and J by 7 bases; unmatched bases: 7. This chain's CDR3 is CASSLSGAGNEQFF. The CDR3 coding sequence is TGTGCCAGCAGCCTTAGCGGGGCGGGGAATGAGCAGTTCTTC.

This clonotype has only a few counts. The chain couples TRBV5-1 to TRBJ2-3; 7 bases match TRBD2. With 4 bases clipped from V and 0 bases from J, the junction kept 8 bases outside the gene matches. Germline-derived CDR1 and CDR2 are SGHRS and YFSETQ. The length of the CDR3 is 16 residues. The CDR3 nucleotides read TGCGCCAGCAGCCTCGGGGGGACCACTAGCACAGATACGCAGTATTTT. It yields the protein CASSLGGTTSTDTQYF.

This clonotype came up many times. The J gene is TRBJ1-6, the V gene TRBV5-1; tentatively, D is TRBD1 (5 bases). V was cut by 0 bases and J by 10 bases, with 11 bases left in between. Germline V gene lookup returns CDR1 SGHRS and CDR2 YFSETQ. This CDR3 has 14 residues. CDR3: CASSLEGDLSPLHF. The CDR3 region has the DNA TGCGCCAGCAGCTTGGAAGGGGACCTCTCACCCCTCCACTTT.

This sequence joins TRBV3-1 and TRBJ2-5; 9 nucleotides agree with TRBD2. The CDR3 spans 16 residues. Looked up from germline, CDR1 is LGHDT and CDR2 is YNNKEL (reference sequence). J was trimmed by 2 bases and V by 2 bases; bases with no gene match: 6. For the CDR3, the DNA is TGTGCCAGCAGCCAAACCAGAACTAGCGGGCAAGAGACCCAGTACTTC. Encoded protein: CASSQTRTSGQETQYF.

Only a few counts were recorded for this clonotype. The chain links TRBV20-1 to TRBJ2-7, with D uncertain. Per the germline V gene, CDR1 is DFQATT and CDR2 is SNEGSKA (reference sequence). The CDR3 extends over 12 amino acids. V dropped 2 bases and J dropped 7 bases, with 12 bases sitting between them. The chain's CDR3 is CSARLLQTEQYF. The CDR3 nucleotides are TGCAGTGCTAGACTGCTTCAGACAGAGCAGTACTTC.